Below are 26 T cell receptor beta chains sequenced from a single sample in a study of cytomegalovirus exposure and HLA in healthy donors. The PCR employed 60 Vbeta primers together with 13 Jbeta primers. TCRdb's copy holds only in-frame clones and misses some; the assay was immunoSEQ multiplex PCR. Here the sample spans some 150,000 clones, roughly 77% being singletons. The sample was PBMCs. The receptors were sampled from a man younger than 45 in good health and CMV-seronegative.

The chain joins TRBV9 to TRBJ1-4; D is possibly TRBD1 (6 bases). CDR1 is SGDLS and CDR2 is YYNGEE in the germline V gene. Trimming left V 3 bases short and J 7 bases short, with 22 bases between. The CDR3 contains 17 residues. The CDR3 is CASSGGGRDIWVEKLFF. In DNA form, the CDR3 reads TGTGCCAGCAGCGGGGGGGGTCGGGACATTTGGGTTGAAAAACTGTTTTTT. The complete variable domain, with remaining parts taken from reference TRBV9 and TRBJ1-4, reads DSGVTQTPKHLITATGQRVTLRCSPRSGDLSVYWYQQSLDQGLQFLIQYYNGEERAKGNILERFSAQQFPDLHSELNLSSLELGDSALYFCASSGGGRDIWVEKLFFGSGTQLSVL.

The genes are TRBV23-1 and TRBJ2-3, with D possibly TRBD2 on 5 matching bases. TRBV23-1 is an ORF for which the function is uncertain. This CDR3 spans 15 amino acids. Trimming removed 0 bases at V and 5 bases at J, with 12 bases between. The CDR3 DNA follows: TGCGCCAGCAGTCAATCTCCCGAGGGTTTAGATACGCAGTATTTT. This translates into CASSQSPEGLDTQYF.

The CDR3 is CASSQDIATTGNEAFF. DNA for the CDR3: TGTGCCAGCAGCCAAGACATCGCTACGACAGGGAATGAAGCTTTCTTT. The rearrangement uses TRBV4-2 and TRBJ1-1; 7 bases are shared with TRBD1. The germline V gene encodes CDR1 LGHNA and CDR2 YNFKEQ. V shed 0 bases and J 7 bases; nucleotides not matched to a gene: 11. The CDR3 is 16 amino acids.

This rearrangement joins TRBV7-9 to TRBJ1-2; tentative D call: TRBD1 (6 bases). V gave up 11 bases and J gave up 3 bases, with 19 bases separating them. CDR1 is SEHNR and CDR2 is FQNEAQ in the germline V gene (reference sequence). This CDR3 is built from 14 residues. The CDR3 DNA reads as TGTGCCTCAAGGGGGGGTCGCCGGGACTATGGCTACACCTTC. Its protein is CASRGGRRDYGYTF.

This chain joins TRBV2 and TRBJ2-7; D is perhaps TRBD1 (6 bases). The germline V gene encodes CDR1 SNHLY and CDR2 FYNNEI. Trimming left V 6 bases short and J 6 bases short, with 12 bases between. The CDR3 is 12 residues long. The CDR3 is CASRATGIEQYF. CDR3 bases: TGTGCCAGCAGGGCCACAGGGATCGAGCAGTACTTC.

This sequence joins TRBV7-8 and TRBJ1-4; tentatively, D is TRBD1 (6 bases). Trimming left V 1 base short and J 8 bases short, with 11 bases between. CDR3 size: 14 residues. From germline, CDR1 is SGHVS and CDR2 FQNEAQ. CDR3: CASSLDRVGEKLFF. The CDR3 DNA reads as TGTGCCAGCAGCTTAGACAGGGTGGGAGAAAAACTGTTTTTT.

The rearrangement links TRBV27 to TRBJ1-5; 8 nucleotides agree with TRBD1. With V trimmed by 2 bases and J by 4 bases, 4 bases remained unmatched. The germline CDR1 and CDR2 sequences are MNHEY and SMNVEV (reference sequence). The CDR3 totals 15 residues. CDR3 loop: CASSLRTGLNQPQHF. The CDR3 nucleotides read TGTGCCAGCAGTTTAAGGACAGGGTTGAATCAGCCCCAGCATTTT.

The rearrangement links TRBV9 to TRBJ2-5; TRBD1 matches 7 bases. This CDR3 comprises 14 residues. J gave up 6 bases and V 3 bases, and 8 bases lay outside the gene matches. The V gene's germline CDR1 is SGDLS and CDR2 YYNGEE. The CDR3 coding sequence is TGTGCCAGCAGCGGGTTGACAGGGCTTAAGACCCAGTACTTC. It codes for CASSGLTGLKTQYF.

The chain combines TRBV10-2 with TRBJ1-1, with D perhaps matching TRBD1 (5 bases). V shed 7 bases and J shed 1 base, with 13 bases lying between them. CDR1 WSHSY and CDR2 SAAADI come from the germline V gene. There are 14 residues in the CDR3. The CDR3 nucleotides read TGCGCCAGCACCCCACAGGTGGCGAACACTGAAGCTTTCTTT. Residues: CASTPQVANTEAFF.

This clone turned up a few times. The V and J genes are TRBV6-5 and TRBJ1-1; TRBD1 aligns across 7 bases. CDR3 length equals 14 residues. Trimming cost V 7 bases and J 6 bases; bases outside gene matches: 11. Germline V gene sequence: CDR1 MNHEY, CDR2 SVGAGI. The CDR3 sequence is CASTRQGLGAEAFF. The CDR3 coding sequence is TGTGCCAGCACTAGACAGGGTTTGGGGGCTGAAGCTTTCTTT.

J is TRBJ1-2 and V is TRBV12-2. TRBV12-2 represents a pseudogene. This CDR3 comprises 10 residues. The CDR3 sequence: CASRLAKLTF. The CDR3 bases are TGTGCAAGTCGCTTAGCTAAGCTCACCTTC.

The rearrangement uses TRBV28 and TRBJ1-2; a possible D gene is TRBD1 (6 bases). Germline CDR1 MDHEN, CDR2 SYDVKM. Trimming took 6 bases from V and 0 from J, leaving 11 bases between them. This CDR3 spans 14 amino acids. The CDR3: CASSQGGANYGYTF. CDR3 nucleotides: TGTGCCAGCAGCCAAGGGGGAGCTAACTATGGCTACACCTTC.

The CDR3 is CASSQRTDDSNTEAFF. The CDR3 DNA sequence: TGTGCCAGCAGTCAACGGACAGACGACTCGAACACTGAAGCTTTCTTT. V and J are TRBV28 and TRBJ1-1, with D tentatively TRBD1 (6 bases). CDR3 length: 16 amino acids. Deletions cut 5 bases from V and 1 base from J, with 17 bases between. Germline values: CDR1 MDHEN, CDR2 SYDVKM.

This clone was detected only once. This sequence joins TRBV27 and TRBJ2-1; TRBD2 matches 8 bases. J lost 7 bases, V lost 8 bases, and 13 bases had no gene match. This CDR3 region has 15 residues. Germline V gene lookup returns CDR1 MNHEY and CDR2 SMNVEV (reference sequence). CDR3 region: CASHTSSGSRNEQFF. CDR3 DNA: TGTGCCAGCCACACCTCCAGCGGGAGTCGGAATGAGCAGTTCTTC.

The chain combines TRBV5-1 with TRBJ2-7; 7 bases fit TRBD1. The CDR3 runs 12 residues. The germline CDR1 and CDR2 sequences are SGHRS and YFSETQ. Losses at the gene ends were 4 bases for V and 5 bases for J; bases not matched to a gene: 3. CDR3 region: CASSITGDEQYF. CDR3 in DNA: TGCGCCAGCAGCATTACAGGGGACGAGCAGTACTTC.

This sequence joins TRBV27 and TRBJ2-1, with D possibly being TRBD2 (5 bases). V lost 1 base to trimming and J lost 5 bases, with 12 bases between them. Germline-derived CDR1 and CDR2 are MNHEY and SMNVEV (reference sequence). This CDR3 is 15 amino acids long. For the CDR3, the DNA is TGTGCCAGCAGTTTATGGGCGGGTGGGAACAATGAGCAGTTCTTC. Translating gives CASSLWAGGNNEQFF.

This sequence joins TRBV27 and TRBJ2-7; D uncertain. Germline V lookup: CDR1 MNHEY, CDR2 SMNVEV (reference sequence). CDR3 size: 14 residues. With 6 bases removed from V and 4 bases from J, the gap between germline ends came to 16 bases. In DNA form, the CDR3 reads TGTGCCAGCAGCAGATCGGCAGAGGAGTACGAGCAGTACTTC. The encoded protein is CASSRSAEEYEQYF.

The genes are TRBV29-1 and TRBJ2-5, with 7 bases lining up with TRBD1. Germline values: CDR1 SQVTM, CDR2 ANQGSEA. The junction had 7 bases not matched to a gene; V was cut back by 6 bases and J by 3 bases. This CDR3 has 13 amino acids. CDR3 coding DNA: TGCAGCGTCGTCCGGGACAGCGAAGAGACCCAGTACTTC. It codes for CSVVRDSEETQYF.

This clone was seen more than once but under ten times. The chain recombines TRBV4-1 with TRBJ2-7, with 9 bases aligning to TRBD1. This CDR3 spans 14 amino acids. With 7 bases clipped from V and 3 bases from J, the junction kept 7 bases outside the gene matches. Germline assignment: CDR1 MGHRA and CDR2 YSYEKL. The CDR3 sequence is CASTTGQGSYEQYF. The DNA of the CDR3 is TGCGCCAGCACAACGGGACAGGGTAGCTACGAGCAGTACTTC.

This clone was counted only a few times. The chain carries TRBV5-6 and TRBJ2-7, with D possibly being TRBD1 (6 bases). This CDR3 spans 15 amino acids. The V end was cut by 3 bases, the J end by 0 bases, with 13 bases between. Germline CDR1 reads SGHDT; CDR2 reads YYEEEE. The CDR3 reads CASSYGGFSSYEQYF. CDR3 coding DNA: TGTGCCAGCAGCTATGGGGGCTTTAGCTCCTACGAGCAGTACTTC.

In DNA, the CDR3 is TGTGCCAGAGCCGGGACAGCTAACACTGAAGCTTTCTTT. Its translation is CARAGTANTEAFF. V usage is TRBV6-4 and J usage is TRBJ1-1; 7 nucleotides agree with TRBD1. CDR1 is MRHNA, CDR2 SNTAGT, per germline. This CDR3 comprises 13 residues. Losses at the gene ends were 9 bases for V and 2 bases for J; bases not matched to a gene: 6.

This clone showed up just a few times. J is TRBJ2-1 and V is TRBV19, with 10 bases matching TRBD2. This CDR3 has 17 residues. The V and J ends lost 4 bases and 6 bases, in that order; junction bases with no gene match: 12. Germline V lookup: CDR1 LNHDA, CDR2 SQIVND (reference sequence). CDR3: CASSKRSSGSLSNEQFF. CDR3 DNA sequence: TGTGCCAGTAGTAAGAGGTCTAGCGGGAGTTTGAGCAATGAGCAGTTCTTC.

The chain uses TRBV25-1 and TRBJ2-1; D is possibly TRBD2 (6 bases). Trimming shortened V by 5 bases and J by 3 bases, and 11 bases separated the two germline ends. CDR3 length: 14 residues. The germline CDR1 and CDR2 sequences are MGHDK and SYGVNS. The chain's CDR3 is CASSWDSVYNEQFF. DNA of the CDR3: TGTGCCAGCAGTTGGGACTCGGTCTACAATGAGCAGTTCTTC.

The chain couples TRBV2 to TRBJ2-7; D is uncertain. The germline CDR1 and CDR2 sequences are SNHLY and FYNNEI. The length of the CDR3 is 12 residues. V lost 6 bases and J lost 0, with 6 bases in between. The CDR3 here is CASRERSYEQYF. In nucleotides, the CDR3 is TGTGCCAGCAGGGAGCGCTCCTACGAGCAGTACTTC.

This chain joins TRBV11-2 and TRBJ1-1; D might be TRBD1 (5 bases). Trimming shortened V by 6 bases and J by 5 bases, and 10 bases separated the two germline ends. There are 12 residues in the CDR3. Germline V lookup: CDR1 SGHAT, CDR2 FQNNGV. CDR3 amino acids: CASRNQGTEAFF. CDR3 nucleotide sequence: TGTGCCAGCAGGAATCAGGGTACTGAAGCTTTCTTT.

This rearrangement joins TRBV2 to TRBJ2-1; 9 bases align to TRBD2. From germline, CDR1 is SNHLY and CDR2 FYNNEI. Trimming took 0 bases from V and 9 from J; bases not matched to a gene: 12. This CDR3 is built from 17 residues. The CDR3 sequence: CASSEALNSGRGREQFF. For the CDR3, the DNA is TGTGCCAGCAGTGAAGCGCTTAATAGCGGGAGAGGCCGTGAGCAGTTCTTC.